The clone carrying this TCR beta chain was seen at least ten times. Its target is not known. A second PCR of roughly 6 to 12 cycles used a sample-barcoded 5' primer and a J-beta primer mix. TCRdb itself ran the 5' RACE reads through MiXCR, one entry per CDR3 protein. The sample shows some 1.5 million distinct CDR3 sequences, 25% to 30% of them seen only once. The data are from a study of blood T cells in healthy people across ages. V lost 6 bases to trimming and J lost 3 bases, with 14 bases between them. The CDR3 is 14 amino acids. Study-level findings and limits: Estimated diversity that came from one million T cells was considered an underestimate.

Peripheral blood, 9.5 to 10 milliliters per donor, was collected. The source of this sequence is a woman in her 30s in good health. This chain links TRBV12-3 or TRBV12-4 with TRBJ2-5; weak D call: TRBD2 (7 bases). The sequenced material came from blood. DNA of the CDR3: TGTGCCAGCAGCCGCGGGGGCAGGGAAGAGACCCAGTACTTC. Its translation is CASSRGGREETQYF.